The present TCR beta chain was sequenced within a study of OX40 agonist ivuxolimab in advanced cancers. Sequencing was performed with immunoSEQ multiplex PCR; in TCRdb, only in-frame clones are kept and a portion is missing. The sample contains approximately 70,000 clones, nearly 90% of which appear only once. The sequence derives from an adult with an advanced solid tumor such as melanoma, head and neck, liver or kidney cancer. Sample: CD4+ or CD8+ T cells sorted from blood, taken in a trial of the OX40 agonist ivuxolimab.

The CDR3 sequence: CATSRVPGLAQETQYF. CDR3 DNA sequence: TGTGCCACCAGCAGAGTGCCGGGGCTAGCTCAAGAGACCCAGTACTTC. The rearrangement joins TRBV15 to TRBJ2-5; tentatively, D is TRBD1 or TRBD2 (5 bases each). Germline assignment: CDR1 LNHNV and CDR2 YYDKDF (reference sequence). The CDR3 extends over 16 amino acids. V lost 1 base and J 2 bases, leaving 14 bases between the germline ends.